This TCR beta chain emerged from a study of monozygotic twins with inflammatory bowel disease. TCRdb reprocessed the 5' RACE reads, with one entry per CDR3 protein and no DNA. This sample's table has around 150,000 distinct CDR3 sequences. Of note for this clonotype: The target antigen is unknown.

CDR1 and CDR2 from the germline V gene are LGHNT and FRNRAP. The CDR3 spans 17 residues. Notes on the study in general: Variability may have been added to patient repertoires by differing immunosuppressive treatments. IBD patients share fewer clonotypes with other people than healthy twins do, especially with disease activity.

The chain recombines TRBV12-5 with TRBJ2-3; without DNA, the TCRdb call of TRBD1 cannot be checked. Input material: blood. This clonotype was sampled from a human donor with ulcerative colitis or Crohn's disease, or a healthy co-twin of an affected twin (not recorded which). The CDR3 sequence: CASGLVLSGQGGYTQYF.